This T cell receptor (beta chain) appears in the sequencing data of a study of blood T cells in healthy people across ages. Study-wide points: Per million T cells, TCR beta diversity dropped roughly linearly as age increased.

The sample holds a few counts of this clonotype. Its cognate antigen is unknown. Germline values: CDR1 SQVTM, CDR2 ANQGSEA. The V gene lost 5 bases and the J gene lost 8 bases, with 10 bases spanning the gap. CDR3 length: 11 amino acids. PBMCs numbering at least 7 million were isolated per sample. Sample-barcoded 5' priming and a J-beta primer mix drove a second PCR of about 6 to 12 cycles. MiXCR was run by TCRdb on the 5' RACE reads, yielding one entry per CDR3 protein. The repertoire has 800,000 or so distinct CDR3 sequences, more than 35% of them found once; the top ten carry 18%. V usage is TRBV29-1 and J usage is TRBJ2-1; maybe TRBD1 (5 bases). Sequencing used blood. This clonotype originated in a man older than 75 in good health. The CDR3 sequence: CSVQNRHEQFF. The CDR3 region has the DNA TGCAGCGTTCAAAACAGGCATGAGCAGTTCTTC.